A single sample gave rise to the 3 T cell receptor beta chains below, sequenced in a study of T cells in Graves' hyperthyroidism and ophthalmopathy. TCR beta CDR3 regions were amplified from RNA. The HTBI set primed first-round TCR CDR3 RT-PCR. MiXCR, applied by TCRdb to the multiplex PCR reads, yields one record per CDR3 protein. The sample shows hundreds of thousands of distinct CDR3 sequences, approximately 13% of them seen only once. Sequenced input: blood. These receptors were obtained from a woman aged 25 to 39 with Graves' hyperthyroidism that later progressed to Graves' ophthalmopathy.

The J gene is TRBJ2-2, the V gene TRBV19, with D uncertain. Germline lookup yields CDR1 LNHDA and CDR2 SQIVND (reference sequence). The length of the CDR3 is 12 residues. Deletions cut 3 bases from V and 6 bases from J, with 5 bases between. CDR3 in amino acids: CASSIVPGELFF. The CDR3 bases are TGTGCCAGTAGTATTGTCCCCGGGGAGCTGTTTTTT.

This clonotype has a handful of counts. The rearrangement links TRBV12-3 or TRBV12-4 to TRBJ1-1; TRBD1 is a possible D gene (5 bases). V was shortened by 3 bases and J by 0 bases, with 11 bases between the two germline ends. The CDR3 contains 15 residues. CDR3 in DNA: TGTGCCAGCAGTTTTAGGGGAGGGGTGAACACTGAAGCTTTCTTT. It is translated as CASSFRGGVNTEAFF.

This clonotype appeared many times. The rearrangement uses TRBV20-1 and TRBJ2-1; D gene ambiguous. The CDR3 is 14 residues long. The V end lost 5 bases, the J end lost 3 bases, and 14 bases lay between the germline ends. Germline assignment: CDR1 DFQATT and CDR2 SNEGSKA (reference sequence). The CDR3 reads CSAAPRARYNEQFF. CDR3 coding DNA: TGCAGTGCTGCCCCTAGGGCACGCTACAATGAGCAGTTCTTC.